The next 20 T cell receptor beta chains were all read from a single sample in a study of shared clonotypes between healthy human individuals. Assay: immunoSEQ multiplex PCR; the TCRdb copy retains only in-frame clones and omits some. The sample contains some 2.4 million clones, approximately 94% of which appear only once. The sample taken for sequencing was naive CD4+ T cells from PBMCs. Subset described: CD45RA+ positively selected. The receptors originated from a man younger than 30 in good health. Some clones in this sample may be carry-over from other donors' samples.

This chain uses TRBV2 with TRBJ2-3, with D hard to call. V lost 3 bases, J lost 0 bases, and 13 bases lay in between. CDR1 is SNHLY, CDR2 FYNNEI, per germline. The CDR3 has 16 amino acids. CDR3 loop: CASSDLGVASTDTQYF. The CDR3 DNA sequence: TGTGCCAGCAGTGATTTGGGTGTTGCTAGCACAGATACGCAGTATTTT.

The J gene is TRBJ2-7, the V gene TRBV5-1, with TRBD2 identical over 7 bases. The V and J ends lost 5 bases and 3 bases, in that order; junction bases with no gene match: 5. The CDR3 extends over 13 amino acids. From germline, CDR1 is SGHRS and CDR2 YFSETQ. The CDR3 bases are TGCGCCAGCAGGCGGCTAGCGGACTACGAGCAGTACTTC. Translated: CASRRLADYEQYF.

CDR3 protein: CASSDTGGANEKLFF. The DNA for the CDR3 is TGTGCCAGCAGTGACACCGGGGGGGCTAATGAAAAACTGTTTTTT. V gene TRBV5-6 combines with J gene TRBJ1-4; TRBD1 is a possible D gene (5 bases). V lost 5 bases and J 3 bases, leaving 14 bases between the germline ends. Germline loops: CDR1 SGHDT, CDR2 YYEEEE. The CDR3 length is 15 residues.

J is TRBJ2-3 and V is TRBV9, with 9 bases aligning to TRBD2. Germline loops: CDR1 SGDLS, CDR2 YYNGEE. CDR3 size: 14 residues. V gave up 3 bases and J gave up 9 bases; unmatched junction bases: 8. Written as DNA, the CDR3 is TGTGCCAGCAGCGAATTAGCGGGAGATTCGACGCAGTATTTT. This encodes CASSELAGDSTQYF.

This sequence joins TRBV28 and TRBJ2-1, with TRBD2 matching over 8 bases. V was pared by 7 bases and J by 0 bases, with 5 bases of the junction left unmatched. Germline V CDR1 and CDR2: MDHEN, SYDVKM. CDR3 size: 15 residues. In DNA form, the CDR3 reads TGTGCCAGCAAGGGTCTAGCGGGCTCCTACAATGAGCAGTTCTTC. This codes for CASKGLAGSYNEQFF.

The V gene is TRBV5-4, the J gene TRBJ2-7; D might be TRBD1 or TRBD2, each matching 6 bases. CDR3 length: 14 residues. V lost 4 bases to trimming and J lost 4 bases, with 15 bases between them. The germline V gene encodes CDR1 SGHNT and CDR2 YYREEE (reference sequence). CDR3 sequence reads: CASSPGRGGYEQYF. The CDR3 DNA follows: TGTGCCAGCAGCCCGGGACGAGGGGGGTACGAGCAGTACTTC.

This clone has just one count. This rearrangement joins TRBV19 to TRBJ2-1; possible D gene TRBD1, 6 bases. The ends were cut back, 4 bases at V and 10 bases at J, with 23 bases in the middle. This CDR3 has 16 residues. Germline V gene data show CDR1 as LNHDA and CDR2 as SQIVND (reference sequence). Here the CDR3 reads CASSTQQGIGIREQFF. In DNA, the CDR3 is TGTGCCAGTAGTACCCAACAGGGAATAGGCATAAGGGAGCAGTTCTTC.

The CDR3 nucleotides read TGTGCCAGCAGATTTCCGGGACAACGAGGCGAGCAGTACTTC. This translates into CASRFPGQRGEQYF. The chain employs TRBV11-2 and TRBJ2-7; D might be TRBD1 (6 bases). V was trimmed by 6 bases and J by 6 bases, leaving 18 bases between them. This CDR3 region has 14 residues. Germline V gene sequence: CDR1 SGHAT, CDR2 FQNNGV. The full variable domain, completed using reference TRBV11-2 and TRBJ2-7, is EAGVAQSPRYKIIEKRQSVAFWCNPISGHATLYWYQQILGQGPKLLIQFQNNGVVDDSQLPKDRFSAERLKGVDSTLKIQPAKLEDSAVYLCASRFPGQRGEQYFGPGTRLTVT.

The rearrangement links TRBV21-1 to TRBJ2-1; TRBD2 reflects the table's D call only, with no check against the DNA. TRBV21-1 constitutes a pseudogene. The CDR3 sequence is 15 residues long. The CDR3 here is CASRKVGGRGNEQFF. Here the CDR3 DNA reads TGTGCCAGCAGGAAAGTGGGAGGGAGGGGCAATGAGCAGTTCTTC.

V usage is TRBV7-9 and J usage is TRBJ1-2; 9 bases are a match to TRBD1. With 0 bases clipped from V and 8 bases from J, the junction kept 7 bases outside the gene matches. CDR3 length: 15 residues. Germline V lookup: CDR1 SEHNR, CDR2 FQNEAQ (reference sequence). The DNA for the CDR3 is TGTGCCAGCAGCTTAGCGGGACAGGGAAGATCGGGCTACACCTTC. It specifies CASSLAGQGRSGYTF.

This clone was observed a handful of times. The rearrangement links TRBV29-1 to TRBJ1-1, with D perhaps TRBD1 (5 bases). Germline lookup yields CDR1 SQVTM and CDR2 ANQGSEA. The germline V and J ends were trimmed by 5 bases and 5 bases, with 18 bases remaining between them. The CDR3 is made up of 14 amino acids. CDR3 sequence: CSVTPGERVTEAFF. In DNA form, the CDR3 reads TGCAGCGTTACCCCGGGGGAAAGGGTGACTGAAGCTTTCTTT.

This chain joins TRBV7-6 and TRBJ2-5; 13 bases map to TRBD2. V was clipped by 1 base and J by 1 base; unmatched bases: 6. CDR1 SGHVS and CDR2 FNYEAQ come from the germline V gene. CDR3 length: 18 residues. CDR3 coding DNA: TGTGCCAGCAGCTTAGGGACTAGCGGGAGATCGGGCCAAGAGACCCAGTACTTC. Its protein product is CASSLGTSGRSGQETQYF. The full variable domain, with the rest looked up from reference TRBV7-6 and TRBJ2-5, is GAGVSQSPRYKVTKRGQDVALRCDPISGHVSLYWYRQALGQGPEFLTYFNYEAQQDKSGLPNDRFSAERPEGSISTLTIQRTEQRDSAMYRCASSLGTSGRSGQETQYFGPGTRLLVL.

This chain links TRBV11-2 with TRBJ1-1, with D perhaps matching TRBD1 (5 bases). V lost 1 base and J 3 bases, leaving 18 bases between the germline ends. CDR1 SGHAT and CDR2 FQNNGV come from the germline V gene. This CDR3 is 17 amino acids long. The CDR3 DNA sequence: TGTGCCAGCAGCTTAGTGGGATTGCGGGGGAGAGACACTGAAGCTTTCTTT. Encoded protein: CASSLVGLRGRDTEAFF.

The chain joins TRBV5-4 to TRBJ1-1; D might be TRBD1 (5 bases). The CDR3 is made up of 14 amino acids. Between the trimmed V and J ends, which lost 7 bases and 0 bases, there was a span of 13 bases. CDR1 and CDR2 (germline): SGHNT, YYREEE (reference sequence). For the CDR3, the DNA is TGTGCCAGCGGAGCCGGGACGGTGAACACTGAAGCTTTCTTT. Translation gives CASGAGTVNTEAFF. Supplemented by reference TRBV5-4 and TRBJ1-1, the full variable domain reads ETGVTQSPTHLIKTRGQQVTLRCSSQSGHNTVSWYQQALGQGPQFIFQYYREEENGRGNFPPRFSGLQFPNYSSELNVNALELDDSALYLCASGAGTVNTEAFFGQGTRLTVV.

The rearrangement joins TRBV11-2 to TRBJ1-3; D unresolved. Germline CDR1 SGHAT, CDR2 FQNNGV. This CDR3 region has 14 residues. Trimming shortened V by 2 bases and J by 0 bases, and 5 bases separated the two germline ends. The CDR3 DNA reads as TGTGCCAGCAGCTTACTAGGCTCTGGAAACACCATATATTTT. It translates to CASSLLGSGNTIYF.

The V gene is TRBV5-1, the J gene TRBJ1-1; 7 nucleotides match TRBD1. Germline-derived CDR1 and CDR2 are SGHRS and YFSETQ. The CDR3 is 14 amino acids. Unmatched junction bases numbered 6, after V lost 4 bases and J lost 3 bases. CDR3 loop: CASSVGQEYTEAFF. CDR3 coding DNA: TGCGCCAGCAGCGTAGGACAGGAATACACTGAAGCTTTCTTT.

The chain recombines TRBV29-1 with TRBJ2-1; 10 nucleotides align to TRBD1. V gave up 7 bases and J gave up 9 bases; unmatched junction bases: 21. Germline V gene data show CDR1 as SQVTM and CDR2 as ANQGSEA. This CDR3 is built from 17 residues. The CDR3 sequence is CSADPRPRDRGRGEQFF. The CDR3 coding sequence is TGCAGCGCCGACCCCCGCCCCCGGGACAGGGGAAGGGGTGAGCAGTTCTTC.

CDR3 residues: CASSLGLVASAEQFF. DNA of the CDR3: TGTGCCAGCAGCTTGGGGCTGGTGGCTTCGGCTGAGCAGTTCTTC. The chain joins TRBV5-5 to TRBJ2-1, with unresolved D. The V and J ends lost 0 bases and 9 bases respectively, with 16 bases between them. CDR3 length: 15 amino acids. Per the germline V gene, CDR1 is SGHKS and CDR2 is YYEKEE (reference sequence).

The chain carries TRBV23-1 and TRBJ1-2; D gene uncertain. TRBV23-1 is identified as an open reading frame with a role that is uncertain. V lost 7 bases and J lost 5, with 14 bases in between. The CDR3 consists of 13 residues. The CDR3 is CASTGYLIYGYTF. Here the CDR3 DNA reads TGCGCCAGCACCGGGTATCTTATTTATGGCTACACCTTC.

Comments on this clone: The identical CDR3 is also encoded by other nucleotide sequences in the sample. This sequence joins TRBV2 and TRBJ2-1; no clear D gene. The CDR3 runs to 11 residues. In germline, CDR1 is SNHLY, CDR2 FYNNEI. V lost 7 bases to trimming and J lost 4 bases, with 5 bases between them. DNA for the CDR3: TGTGCCAGCACAGGTTACAATGAGCAGTTCTTC. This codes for CASTGYNEQFF.